The T cell receptor beta chain described here comes from a study of OX40 agonist ivuxolimab in advanced cancers. Overall study context: Ivuxolimab, an agonist antibody against OX40 (CD134), was given to patients. Patients got intravenous ivuxolimab at 0.01 to 10 mg/kg every 2 weeks. Three patients responded partially, comprising one with hepatocellular carcinoma and two with cutaneous melanoma.

Here immunoSEQ multiplex PCR was the method, and the copy in TCRdb shows in-frame clones only, minus some. The sample shows roughly 60,000 clones, approximately 81% of them seen only once. There are 13 residues in the CDR3. CDR1 and CDR2 from the germline V gene are MDHEN and SYDVKM. V lost 8 bases to trimming and J lost 5 bases; unmatched junction nucleotides: 7. Concerning this clone itself: The antigen remains unidentified.

Findings and limits, study-wide: Still undetermined is the antigen specificity of the expanded peripheral T cells.

The V call is TRBV28, the J call TRBJ2-5; TRBD2 matches at 8 bases. Sequenced here: CD4+ or CD8+ T cells sorted from blood, sampled in a trial of the OX40 agonist ivuxolimab. This TCR was sampled from an adult with an advanced solid tumor such as melanoma, head and neck, liver or kidney cancer. The CDR3 DNA follows: TGTGCCAGCGGACGGGGGGGCGGTGAGACCCAGTACTTC. This gives the protein CASGRGGGETQYF.